The 28 T cell receptor beta chains below were found in one sample sequenced in a study of cytomegalovirus exposure and HLA in healthy donors. The PCR employed 60 Vbeta primers together with 13 Jbeta primers. Only in-frame clones appear in the TCRdb table, and some are missing; sequencing was by immunoSEQ multiplex PCR. The data hold 60,000 to 75,000 clones, with over 75% observed a single time. Material for sequencing was PBMCs. These receptors all stem from a female donor in good health and CMV-seronegative.

V is TRBV7-2 and J is TRBJ1-1; a weak D match, TRBD1 (5 bases). The germline CDR1 and CDR2 sequences are SGHTA and FQGNSA. The CDR3 loop spans 14 amino acids. V lost 6 bases and J lost 7, with 18 bases in between. This CDR3 reads CASRIRRGDSEAFF. The CDR3 bases are TGTGCCAGCAGAATCAGGCGGGGGGATAGTGAAGCTTTCTTT.

The chain links TRBV6-5 to TRBJ1-1, with 7 positions matching TRBD1. V trimming: 6 bases; J trimming: 7 bases; junction bases outside the gene matches: 11. Germline CDR1 reads MNHEY; CDR2 reads SVGAGI. This CDR3 is 14 amino acids long. The CDR3 sequence is CASRQTGTDFEAFF. In DNA form, the CDR3 reads TGTGCCAGCAGGCAAACCGGGACAGATTTTGAAGCTTTCTTT.

The J gene is TRBJ2-5, the V gene TRBV28; 8 bases agree with TRBD1. Germline loops: CDR1 MDHEN, CDR2 SYDVKM. Germline trimming cut 6 bases from V and 3 bases from J; bases unmatched to any gene: 3. The CDR3 loop spans 13 amino acids. The CDR3 DNA reads as TGTGCCAGCAGAGGACAGGGAAAAGAGACCCAGTACTTC. Its protein product is CASRGQGKETQYF.

The table lists this clone with a few counts. The rearrangement joins TRBV7-3 to TRBJ2-2; 11 bases match TRBD1. This CDR3 has 15 amino acids. CDR1 and CDR2 from the germline V gene are SGHTA and FQGTGA. Unmatched junction bases numbered 5, after V lost 6 bases and J lost 5 bases. Written as DNA, the CDR3 is TGTGCCAGCAGTCGGACAGGGGGCGGTACCGGGGAGCTGTTTTTT. Encoded protein: CASSRTGGGTGELFF.

The chain joins TRBV19 to TRBJ2-7, with 11 bases lining up with TRBD2. The CDR3 is 16 amino acids. CDR1 and CDR2 (germline): LNHDA, SQIVND (reference sequence). Unmatched junction bases numbered 7, after V lost 3 bases and J lost 3 bases. The CDR3 coding sequence is TGTGCCAGTAGTATGATAGGGACTAGCGGTAACTACGAGCAGTACTTC. Translated, it gives CASSMIGTSGNYEQYF.

The chain recombines TRBV4-3 with TRBJ2-7, with D hard to call. V dropped 1 base and J dropped 7 bases, with 8 bases sitting between them. The germline gives CDR1 LGHNA, CDR2 YSLEER. The CDR3 has 12 residues. The CDR3 nucleotides are TGCGCCAGCAGCCAAGTTCTACGTGAGCAGTACTTC. This translates into CASSQVLREQYF.

DNA of the CDR3: TGTGCCAGCAGCGTCCCAAAATGGCTAGCAAAGGGGGGGGACAATGAGCAGTTCTTC. Encoded protein: CASSVPKWLAKGGDNEQFF. The rearrangement links TRBV7-9 to TRBJ2-1; D may be TRBD2 (7 bases). This CDR3 spans 19 amino acids. Germline CDR1 reads SEHNR; CDR2 reads FQNEAQ (reference sequence). V was trimmed by 5 bases and J by 5 bases, leaving 28 bases between them.

The CDR3 DNA reads TGTGCCAGCAGCGTCGCCCCATTACAGGGCAATGAGCAGTTCTTC. Translating it yields CASSVAPLQGNEQFF. This chain joins TRBV9 and TRBJ2-1, with D perhaps matching TRBD1 (6 bases). V lost 2 bases and J lost 6, with 15 bases in between. Germline CDR1 is SGDLS and CDR2 is YYNGEE. The CDR3 loop spans 15 amino acids.

The V and J genes are TRBV27 and TRBJ2-7, with 8 bases lining up with TRBD2. Germline V gene lookup returns CDR1 MNHEY and CDR2 SMNVEV (reference sequence). CDR3 length: 15 residues. V gave up 3 bases and J gave up 0 bases; unmatched junction bases: 4. The CDR3 spells CASSFRLASSYEQYF. The CDR3 DNA reads TGTGCCAGCAGTTTTAGACTAGCGTCCTCCTACGAGCAGTACTTC.

The chain uses TRBV6-5 and TRBJ2-7; the D gene is possibly TRBD2 (5 bases). Trimming took 8 bases from V and 1 from J, leaving 15 bases between them. Germline V CDR1 and CDR2: MNHEY, SVGAGI. The CDR3 totals 14 residues. The CDR3 region is CASGQSTRSYEQYF. The CDR3 coding sequence is TGTGCCAGCGGCCAATCTACTAGATCCTACGAGCAGTACTTC.

The chain couples TRBV5-1 to TRBJ1-3; D is undetermined. The CDR3 is 15 residues long. Trimming took off 0 bases at V and 0 bases at J, with 7 bases between the two ends. Germline V gene sequence: CDR1 SGHRS, CDR2 YFSETQ. The CDR3 sequence: CASSLGRGSGNTIYF. The DNA of the CDR3 is TGCGCCAGCAGCTTGGGACGAGGCTCTGGAAACACCATATATTTT. The entire variable domain, with the rest obtained from reference TRBV5-1 and TRBJ1-3, is as follows: KAGVTQTPRYLIKTRGQQVTLSCSPISGHRSVSWYQQTPGQGLQFLFEYFSETQRNKGNFPGRFSGRQFSNSRSEMNVSTLELGDSALYLCASSLGRGSGNTIYFGEGSWLTVV.

This chain connects TRBV28 to TRBJ2-1; TRBD1 aligns across 9 bases. This CDR3 contains 15 residues. The trim removed 5 bases at V and 7 bases at J, leaving 9 bases unmatched. CDR1 and CDR2 from the germline V gene are MDHEN and SYDVKM. The CDR3 sequence is CASSQGTGTKNEQFF. In DNA form, the CDR3 reads TGTGCCAGCAGTCAAGGGACAGGGACCAAAAATGAGCAGTTCTTC.

This chain links TRBV7-9 with TRBJ1-2; 7 bases line up with TRBD1. V lost 1 base and J lost 5; bases outside the gene matches: 4. The CDR3 has 14 residues. Germline V gene data show CDR1 as SEHNR and CDR2 as FQNEAQ (reference sequence). Here the CDR3 reads CASSLGQGEYGYTF. The CDR3 bases are TGTGCCAGCAGCTTAGGTCAGGGGGAGTATGGCTACACCTTC.

CDR3 loop: CASSLQGESQPQHF. In DNA, the CDR3 is TGTGCCAGCAGCTTGCAAGGGGAATCTCAGCCCCAGCATTTT. The V and J genes are TRBV7-8 and TRBJ1-5, with a weak D call TRBD1 (5 bases). Deletions cut 3 bases from V and 6 bases from J, with 12 bases between. CDR3 size: 14 residues. Germline CDR1 SGHVS, CDR2 FQNEAQ.

This chain uses TRBV14 with TRBJ1-2; no reliable D call. Per the germline V gene, CDR1 is SGHDN and CDR2 is FVKESK. The ends were cut back, 4 bases at V and 1 base at J, with 7 bases in the middle. CDR3 length: 13 amino acids. The CDR3 here is CASSPYNNYGYTF. The CDR3 DNA is TGTGCCAGCAGCCCCTATAATAACTATGGCTACACCTTC.

The rearrangement links TRBV19 to TRBJ1-1; D is possibly TRBD1 (6 bases). The CDR3 extends over 18 amino acids. With 0 bases removed from V and 0 bases from J, the gap between germline ends came to 17 bases. CDR1 and CDR2 from the germline V gene are LNHDA and SQIVND (reference sequence). The CDR3 loop is CASSIEAGQLIMNTEAFF. CDR3 nucleotides: TGTGCCAGTAGTATAGAAGCCGGACAGCTTATCATGAACACTGAAGCTTTCTTT.

This clone was seen only once. The V and J genes are TRBV1 and TRBJ2-3; the DNA was not used to check the table's D call, TRBD2. TRBV1 is marked as a pseudogene. The CDR3 runs to 16 residues. In nucleotides, the CDR3 is TGCACCAGCAGCCATAGAGGGAGCCCGACAATTAATACGCAGTATTTT. Protein: CTSSHRGSPTINTQYF.

This clone appeared a few times. The CDR3 is CASSQDLGGRPLGGYTF. As DNA, the CDR3 is TGTGCCAGCAGCCAAGATCTAGGGGGCAGACCCCTCGGGGGCTACACCTTC. The chain recombines TRBV4-2 with TRBJ1-2; 7 bases are a match to TRBD1. Germline CDR1 LGHNA, CDR2 YNFKEQ. The CDR3 length is 17 residues. V lost 0 bases and J lost 8; bases outside the gene matches: 15.

This clone appeared once. The V call is TRBV27, the J call TRBJ1-2, with D unclear. This CDR3 comprises 17 residues. Germline CDR1 is MNHEY and CDR2 is SMNVEV (reference sequence). With 1 base removed from V and 6 bases from J, the gap between germline ends came to 21 bases. The CDR3 DNA reads as TGTGCCAGCAGTTTATTTTATTCGATAAGTATCTCGGATGGCTACACCTTC. Protein product: CASSLFYSISISDGYTF.

The chain is built from TRBV9 and TRBJ2-7; 10 bases match TRBD1. With V trimmed by 2 bases and J by 1 base, 12 bases remained unmatched. CDR3 length: 18 residues. Per germline, CDR1 SGDLS and CDR2 YYNGEE. The CDR3 loop is CASSVGPLDRGRSYEQYF. DNA for the CDR3: TGTGCCAGCAGCGTTGGCCCCCTTGACAGGGGGCGATCCTACGAGCAGTACTTC.

This chain joins TRBV5-1 and TRBJ2-1; 11 bases agree with TRBD2. The CDR3 consists of 16 residues. Germline CDR1 is SGHRS and CDR2 is YFSETQ. V trimming: 4 bases; J trimming: 0 bases; junction bases outside the gene matches: 3. CDR3 coding DNA: TGCGCCAGCAGCGCTACTAGCGGGAGCTCCTACAATGAGCAGTTCTTC. It specifies CASSATSGSSYNEQFF.

This sequence joins TRBV30 and TRBJ2-1; 10 bases are a match to TRBD1. The V and J ends lost 0 bases and 9 bases, in that order; junction bases with no gene match: 5. Germline lookup yields CDR1 GTSNPN and CDR2 SVGIG (reference sequence). CDR3 size: 14 residues. The CDR3 here is CAWSVVDRGSEQFF. CDR3 sequence (DNA): TGTGCCTGGAGTGTAGTGGACAGGGGGAGTGAGCAGTTCTTC.

V gene TRBV5-4 combines with J gene TRBJ2-1; the match to TRBD2 covers 13 bases. Trimming at V came to 4 bases and at J to 8 bases, leaving 9 bases not matched to a gene. Germline CDR1 reads SGHNT; CDR2 reads YYREEE (reference sequence). The CDR3 has 16 residues. This CDR3 reads CASSRGLAGAGDEQFF. CDR3 in DNA: TGTGCCAGCAGCCGCGGACTAGCGGGGGCTGGCGATGAGCAGTTCTTC.

Notes on this clone: Lacking the conserved final phenylalanine or tryptophan, this CDR3 likely reflects a read error. The V call is TRBV7-8, the J call TRBJ1-1; D may be TRBD1 (5 bases). Germline CDR1 reads SGHVS; CDR2 reads FQNEAQ. CDR3 size: 13 residues. CDR3 nucleotide sequence: TGTGCTAGCAGCAATGACAGGAACACTGAAGCTTTCCTT. Encoded protein: CASSNDRNTEAFL.

The chain is built from TRBV7-9 and TRBJ2-7, with 9 bases lining up with TRBD2. After removal of 4 bases from V and 2 bases from J, the junction contained 15 bases not matched to a gene. CDR1 and CDR2 (germline): SEHNR, FQNEAQ (reference sequence). The CDR3 is 18 amino acids. Written as DNA, the CDR3 is TGTGCCAGCAGCTCGGTCCCGGGACTAGCCACGTTCGCCTACGAGCAGTACTTC. Its translation is CASSSVPGLATFAYEQYF.

The rearrangement joins TRBV5-8 to TRBJ2-3; 7 nucleotides agree with TRBD1. With V trimmed by 4 bases and J by 3 bases, 8 bases remained unmatched. In germline, CDR1 is SGHTS, CDR2 YDEGEE. The CDR3 runs 15 residues. CDR3 loop: CASSTRQGSTDTQYF. CDR3 nucleotides: TGTGCCAGCAGCACCAGACAGGGCTCAACAGATACGCAGTATTTT.

The genes are TRBV27 and TRBJ2-3, with D unresolved. Germline V lookup: CDR1 MNHEY, CDR2 SMNVEV (reference sequence). V gave up 3 bases and J gave up 5 bases, with 9 bases separating them. The CDR3 spans 13 residues. CDR3 coding DNA: TGTGCCAGCAGTTTTACATGGAGAGATACGCAGTATTTT. Translating gives CASSFTWRDTQYF.

The chain is built from TRBV18 and TRBJ1-2; TRBD1 matches 7 bases. V lost 3 bases to trimming and J lost 8 bases; unmatched junction nucleotides: 6. Germline V CDR1 and CDR2: KGHSH, LQKENI. This CDR3 is built from 13 residues. In DNA, the CDR3 is TGTGCCAGCTCACCCGACAGGGCCGAAGGCTACACCTTC. Residues: CASSPDRAEGYTF.